What follows is one TCR beta chain and its context. Its antigen remains unknown. The source of the sample is a study of CD8 T cells in Susac syndrome. The study's findings and limits: An acknowledgment was made by the study that its TCR sequencing and HLA analysis involved relatively few individuals.

The V gene lost 1 base and the J gene lost 0 bases, with 10 bases spanning the gap. Germline V gene data show CDR1 as LNHDA and CDR2 as SQIVND (reference sequence). The CDR3 contains 15 residues. While CD8+ and CD4+ T cells were isolated negatively, TEMRA cells were enriched by FACS. Reverse transcription of about 0.5 to 1 ug RNA used random hexamers. The method of amplification for TCR beta CDR3 was immunoSEQ multiplex PCR, covering 54 Vbeta and 13 Jbeta. TCRdb re-analysed the immunoSEQ multiplex PCR reads in MiXCR, keeping a single row per CDR3 protein. The table includes some 300,000 distinct CDR3 sequences, about 91% detected once.

The sequence derives from a human donor with multiple sclerosis. Material: CD8+ T cells from PBMCs. The chain is built from TRBV19 and TRBJ2-7, with D possibly TRBD1 on 6 matching bases. The CDR3 coding sequence is TGTGCCAGTAGTATAGGGACAGCATCCTCCTACGAGCAGTACTTC. Translation: CASSIGTASSYEQYF.